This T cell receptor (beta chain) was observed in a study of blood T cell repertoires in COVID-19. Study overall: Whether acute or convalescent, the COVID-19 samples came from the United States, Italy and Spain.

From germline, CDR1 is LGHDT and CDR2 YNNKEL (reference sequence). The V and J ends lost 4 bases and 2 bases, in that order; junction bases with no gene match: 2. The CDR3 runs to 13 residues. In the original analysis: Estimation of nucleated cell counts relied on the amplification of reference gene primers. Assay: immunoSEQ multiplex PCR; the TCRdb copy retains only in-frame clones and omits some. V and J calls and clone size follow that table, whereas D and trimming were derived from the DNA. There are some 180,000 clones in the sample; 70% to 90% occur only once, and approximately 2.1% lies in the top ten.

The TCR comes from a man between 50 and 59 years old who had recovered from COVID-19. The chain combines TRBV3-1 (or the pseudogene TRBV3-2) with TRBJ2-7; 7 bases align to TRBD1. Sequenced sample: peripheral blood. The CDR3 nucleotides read TGTGCCAGCAGCCCAGGGACAGCCTACGAGCAGTACTTC. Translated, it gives CASSPGTAYEQYF.